This T cell receptor (beta chain) was found in a study of blood T cell repertoires in COVID-19. At the level of the study: From T cells, B-cell-depleted T cells, or PBMCs came the material, which was cDNA or gDNA.

Participants reported their clinical history, and cohort assignment relied on those reports. A COVID-19 case had been met by exposed participants during the 2 weeks before study entry. CDR1 and CDR2 from the germline V gene are MGHDK and SYGVNS. The CDR3 covers 11 residues. As regards this clone: Germline is not matched at one junction end, which may reflect a read error.

Using immunoSEQ multiplex PCR, the repertoire was profiled, and TCRdb retains in-frame clones only, with some absent. The table lists more than 300,000 clones, 90% of them singletons. This chain connects TRBV25-1 to TRBJ2-7; D gene unclear. The receptor was isolated from a woman in her 30s who had been exposed to COVID-19. The specimen sequenced was PBMCs or T cells enriched from blood (not recorded which). CDR3 sequence reads: CASSEFNERYF. The DNA for the CDR3 is TGTGCCAGCAGTGAATTTAACGAGCGGTACTTC.